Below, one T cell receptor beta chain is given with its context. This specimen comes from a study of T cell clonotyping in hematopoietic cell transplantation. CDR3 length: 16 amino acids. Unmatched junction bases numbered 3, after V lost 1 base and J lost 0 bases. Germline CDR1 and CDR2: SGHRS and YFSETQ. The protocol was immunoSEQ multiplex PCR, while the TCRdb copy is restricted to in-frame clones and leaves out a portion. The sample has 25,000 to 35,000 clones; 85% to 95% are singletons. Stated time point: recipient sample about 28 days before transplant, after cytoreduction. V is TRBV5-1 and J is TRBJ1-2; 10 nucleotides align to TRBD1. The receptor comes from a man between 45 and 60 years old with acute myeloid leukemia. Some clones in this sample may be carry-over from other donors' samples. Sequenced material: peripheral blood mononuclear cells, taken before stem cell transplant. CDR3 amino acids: CASSLSGTGANYGYTF. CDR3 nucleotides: TGCGCCAGCAGCTTGTCCGGGACAGGGGCTAACTATGGCTACACCTTC.